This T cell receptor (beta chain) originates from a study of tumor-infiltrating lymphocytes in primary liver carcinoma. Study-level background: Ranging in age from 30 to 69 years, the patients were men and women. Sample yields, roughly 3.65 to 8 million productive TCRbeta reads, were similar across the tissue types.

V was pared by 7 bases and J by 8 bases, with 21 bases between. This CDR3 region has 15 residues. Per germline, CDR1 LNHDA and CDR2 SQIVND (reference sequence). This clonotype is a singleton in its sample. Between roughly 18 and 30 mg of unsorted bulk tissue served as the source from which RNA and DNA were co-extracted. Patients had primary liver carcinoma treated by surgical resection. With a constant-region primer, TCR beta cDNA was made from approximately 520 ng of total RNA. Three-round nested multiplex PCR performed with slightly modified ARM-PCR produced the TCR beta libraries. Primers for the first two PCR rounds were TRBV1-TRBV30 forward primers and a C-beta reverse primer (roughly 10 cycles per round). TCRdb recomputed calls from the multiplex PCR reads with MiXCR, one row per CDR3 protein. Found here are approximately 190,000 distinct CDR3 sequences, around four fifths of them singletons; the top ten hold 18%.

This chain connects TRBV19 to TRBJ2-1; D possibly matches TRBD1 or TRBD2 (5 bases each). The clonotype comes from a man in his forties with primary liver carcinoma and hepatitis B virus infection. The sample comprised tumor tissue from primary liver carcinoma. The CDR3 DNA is TGTGCCAGTACTCCCGGGACCCCGTTTTCCTATGAGCAGTTCTTC. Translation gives CASTPGTPFSYEQFF.